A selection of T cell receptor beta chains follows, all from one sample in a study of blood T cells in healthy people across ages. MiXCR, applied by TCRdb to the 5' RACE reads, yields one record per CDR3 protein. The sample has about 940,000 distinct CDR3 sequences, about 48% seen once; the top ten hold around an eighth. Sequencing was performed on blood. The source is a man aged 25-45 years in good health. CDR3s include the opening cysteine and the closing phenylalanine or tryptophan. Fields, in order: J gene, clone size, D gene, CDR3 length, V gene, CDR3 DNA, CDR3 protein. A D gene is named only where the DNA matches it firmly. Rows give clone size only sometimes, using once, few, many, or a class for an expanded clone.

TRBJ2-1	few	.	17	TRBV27	TGTGCCAGCAGTTCACCTAGGGGGGAGCTTTCCTACAATGAGCAGTTCTTC	CASSSPRGELSYNEQFF
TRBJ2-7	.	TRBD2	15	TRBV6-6	TGTGCCAGCAGAAAACCTAGCGGGGGGGGCAACGAGCAGTACTTC	CASRKPSGGGNEQYF
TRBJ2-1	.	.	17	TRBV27	TGTGCCAGCAGTCCGCCCCAGGGGGGGAGCTCCTACAATGAGCAGTTCTTC	CASSPPQGGSSYNEQFF
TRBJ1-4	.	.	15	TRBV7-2	TGTGCCAGCAGCCGTTCCAGAGCCAATAATGAAAAACTGTTTTTT	CASSRSRANNEKLFF
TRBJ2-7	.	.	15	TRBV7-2	TGTGCCAGCAGCTTAGCGGCGTTCAATAGCCACGAGCAGTACTTC	CASSLAAFNSHEQYF
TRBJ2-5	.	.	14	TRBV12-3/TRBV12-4	TGTGCCAGCAGTCGTGGGCAGTACGGGGCGACCCAGTACTTC	CASSRGQYGATQYF
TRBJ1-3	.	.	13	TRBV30	TGTGCCTGGGGGGAGGGCTCTGGAAACACCATATATTTT	CAWGEGSGNTIYF
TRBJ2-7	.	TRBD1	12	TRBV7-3	TGTGCCAGCAGCCCGGGACAGGGCGAGCAGTACTTC	CASSPGQGEQYF
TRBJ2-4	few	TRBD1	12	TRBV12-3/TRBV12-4	TGTGCCAGCAGTCTCGGACAGGGTGCGCAGTACTTC	CASSLGQGAQYF
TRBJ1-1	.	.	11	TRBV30	TGTGCCTGGAGTGTTCTGTCAGCGGCTCTCTTT	CAWSVLSAALF
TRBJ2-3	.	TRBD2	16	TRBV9	TGTGCCAGCAGCCCTACCCGGGGGGGCCAGGCAGATACACAGTATTTT	CASSPTRGGQADTQYF
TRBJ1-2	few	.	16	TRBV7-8	TGTGCCAGCAGCACCCCGGGACGCATCCTTAACTATGGCTACACCTTC	CASSTPGRILNYGYTF
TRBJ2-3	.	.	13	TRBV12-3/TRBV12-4	TGTGCCAGCAGTATGGGGGGACCAGATACGCAGTATTTT	CASSMGGPDTQYF
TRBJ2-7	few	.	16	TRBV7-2	TGTGCCAGCAGCCCAGGGGGGTCCCAGAGCTCCTACGAGCAGTACTTC	CASSPGGSQSSYEQYF
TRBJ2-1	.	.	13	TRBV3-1	TGTGCCAGCAGCCAAGGACTAGGTATTGAGCAGTTCTTC	CASSQGLGIEQFF
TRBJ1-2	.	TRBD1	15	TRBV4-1	TGTGCCAGCTCACAAGACAGGGGATCTAACTATGGCTACACCTTC	CASSQDRGSNYGYTF